These 32 T cell receptor beta chains were all obtained from the same sample, sequenced in a study of blood T cells in healthy people across ages. For the second PCR, which ran for about 7 to 11 cycles, a sample-barcoded 5' primer and a J-beta primer mix were used. From the 5' RACE reads, TCRdb called clonotypes with MiXCR, one entry per CDR3 protein. The table lists around 1,000,000 distinct CDR3 sequences, approximately 25% of them singletons. These records were also assigned to another study, of T cells of mothers and their children.

Sequencing input: blood. These receptors originate from a girl between 2 and 10 years old in good health.

The rearrangement uses TRBV20-1 and TRBJ1-4; D remains unclear. The germline CDR1 and CDR2 sequences are DFQATT and SNEGSKA (reference sequence). Trimming took 2 bases from V and 4 from J, leaving 14 bases between them. The CDR3 runs 15 residues. The CDR3 sequence is CSARKGGYSNEKLFF. For the CDR3, the DNA is TGCAGTGCTAGAAAGGGCGGGTATAGTAATGAAAAACTGTTTTTT.

This clonotype was seen a handful of times. The J gene is TRBJ2-2, the V gene TRBV29-1; D is ambiguous. V lost 5 bases and J 1 base, leaving 11 bases between the germline ends. Per the germline V gene, CDR1 is SQVTM and CDR2 is ANQGSEA. CDR3 length: 14 amino acids. CDR3 sequence reads: CSVLAKMNTGELFF. CDR3 coding DNA: TGCAGCGTTCTTGCAAAGATGAACACCGGGGAGCTGTTTTTT.

The chain links TRBV12-3 or TRBV12-4 to TRBJ1-5; TRBD1 matches at 7 bases. V shed 5 bases, J shed 13 bases, and the junction held 8 bases outside the gene matches. CDR3 length: 12 amino acids. The CDR3 DNA reads TGTGCCAGCAGTACGCCCGGGACAGCACAGCATTTT. It specifies CASSTPGTAQHF.

The V call is TRBV7-9, the J call TRBJ2-7, with 9 bases aligning to TRBD1. Germline V gene sequence: CDR1 SEHNR, CDR2 FQNEAQ (reference sequence). The CDR3 extends over 13 amino acids. Losses at the gene ends were 4 bases for V and 6 bases for J; bases not matched to a gene: 4. In nucleotides, the CDR3 is TGTGCCAGCAGCTGGACAGGGGAGAGCGAGCAGTACTTC. Translation gives CASSWTGESEQYF.

To note about this clonotype: It may be a read error: a sequence one base away is much more abundant. The chain couples TRBV7-3 to TRBJ2-7, with 13 nucleotides matching TRBD2. This CDR3 is 13 amino acids long. CDR1 SGHTA and CDR2 FQGTGA come from the germline V gene. In DNA form, the CDR3 reads TGTGCCAGCAGCTGGACTAGCGGGAGCGAGCAGCACTTC. Translated, it gives CASSWTSGSEQHF.

This clonotype was seen more than once but under ten times. This sequence joins TRBV7-2 and TRBJ2-5; the match to TRBD2 covers 8 bases. The DNA end is a closer match to TRBJ2-1, so the J assignment may be wrong. This CDR3 comprises 15 residues. Germline-derived CDR1 and CDR2 are SGHTA and FQGNSA. The CDR3 protein is CASSWTSGTRGEQFF. CDR3 nucleotides: TGTGCCAGCAGCTGGACGTCCGGGACTAGGGGTGAGCAGTTCTTC.

The gene calls are TRBV6-5 and TRBJ1-2, with 7 positions matching TRBD1. After removal of 2 bases from V and 8 bases from J, the junction contained 8 bases not matched to a gene. This CDR3 region has 14 residues. Germline CDR1 reads MNHEY; CDR2 reads SVGAGI. This CDR3 reads CASSYTLTGHGYTF. CDR3 DNA: TGTGCCAGCAGTTACACCCTGACAGGGCACGGCTACACCTTC.

The chain recombines TRBV29-1 with TRBJ2-5; weak D call: TRBD2 (5 bases). The tail of the sequence fits TRBJ2-1 better, so the J call may be wrong. Germline loops: CDR1 SQVTM, CDR2 ANQGSEA. CDR3 length: 13 residues. CDR3 sequence: CSVESSADNEQFF. In DNA form, the CDR3 reads TGCAGCGTTGAGAGTAGCGCGGACAATGAGCAGTTCTTC.

The chain joins TRBV7-8 to TRBJ2-7; maybe TRBD2 (5 bases). CDR1 and CDR2 from the germline V gene are SGHVS and FQNEAQ. Trimming took off 4 bases at V and 4 bases at J, with 14 bases between the two ends. The CDR3 consists of 14 residues. Here the CDR3 reads CASSSKEGKYEQYF. The CDR3 region has the DNA TGTGCCAGCAGCTCGAAAGAGGGTAAATACGAGCAGTACTTC. The whole variable domain, filled in from reference TRBV7-8 and TRBJ2-7, reads GAGVSQSPRYKVAKRGQDVALRCDPISGHVSLFWYQQALGQGPEFLTYFQNEAQLDKSGLPSDRFFAERPEGSVSTLKIQRTQQEDSAVYLCASSSKEGKYEQYFGPGTRLTVT.

The V gene is TRBV6-5, the J gene TRBJ2-7, with 9 bases matching TRBD2. Unmatched junction bases numbered 7, after V lost 2 bases and J lost 5 bases. CDR1 is MNHEY and CDR2 is SVGAGI in the germline V gene. This CDR3 comprises 15 residues. For the CDR3, the DNA is TGTGCCAGCAGTTACAGGGCGGGAGGGCCCCACGAGCAGTACTTC. Protein: CASSYRAGGPHEQYF.

This clonotype was seen a handful of times. The CDR3 region is CSARPPPGRQGLYEQYF. In DNA, the CDR3 is TGCAGTGCTAGGCCACCCCCAGGGAGACAGGGCCTCTACGAGCAGTACTTC. The V gene is TRBV20-1, the J gene TRBJ2-7, with 7 bases matching TRBD1. CDR1 is DFQATT, CDR2 SNEGSKA, per germline (reference sequence). Unmatched junction bases numbered 17, after V lost 3 bases and J lost 3 bases. The CDR3 has 17 residues.

The chain has TRBV2 and TRBJ1-5; D gene ambiguous. The V and J ends lost 1 base and 7 bases respectively, with 14 bases between them. The CDR3 is 15 amino acids. The germline CDR1 and CDR2 sequences are SNHLY and FYNNEI. CDR3 bases: TGTGCCAGCAGTGAAGAGCAGTTAAGGAGGCAGCCCCAGCATTTT. Translating gives CASSEEQLRRQPQHF.

The chain carries TRBV3-1 and TRBJ2-7; D ambiguous. CDR3 length: 13 residues. Trimming removed 6 bases from V and 2 bases from J, with 11 bases in between. The germline gives CDR1 LGHDT, CDR2 YNNKEL (reference sequence). The CDR3 here is CASSSSLPYEQYF. CDR3 bases: TGTGCCAGCAGTTCGAGCCTGCCCTACGAGCAGTACTTC.

V usage is TRBV16 and J usage is TRBJ1-6, with a weak D call TRBD1 (5 bases). This CDR3 is 15 amino acids long. CDR1 and CDR2 from the germline V gene are KGHSY and FQNENV. Trimming removed 0 bases at V and 6 bases at J, with 9 bases between. CDR3 sequence reads: CASSQSKQANSPLHF. CDR3 sequence (DNA): TGTGCCAGCAGCCAATCGAAACAGGCTAATTCACCCCTCCACTTT.

The chain carries TRBV20-1 and TRBJ2-7; weak D call: TRBD1 (5 bases). The germline V gene encodes CDR1 DFQATT and CDR2 SNEGSKA (reference sequence). CDR3 size: 14 residues. Trimming left V 5 bases short and J 0 bases short, with 14 bases between. The DNA of the CDR3 is TGCAGTGCTCCACGGCCAGGGCTCTCCTACGAGCAGTACTTC. Its translation: CSAPRPGLSYEQYF.

The chain carries TRBV12-5 and TRBJ1-5, with unresolved D. CDR1 is LGHNT and CDR2 is FRNRAP in the germline V gene. Trimming stripped 4 bases from V and 7 bases from J, with 8 bases between. The CDR3 loop spans 12 amino acids. The CDR3 here is CASGSLRQPQHF. In DNA, the CDR3 is TGTGCTAGTGGTTCCCTTCGGCAGCCCCAGCATTTT.

The chain carries TRBV12-3 or TRBV12-4 and TRBJ1-6; D not certain. This CDR3 has 12 amino acids. The V gene lost 2 bases and the J gene lost 11 bases, with 7 bases spanning the gap. CDR3 in DNA: TGTGCCAGCAGTTTACGCGGGACACCCCTCCACTTT. It codes for CASSLRGTPLHF.

This clonotype occurred a few times. Sequence at one end of the junction differs from germline and may be a read error. The chain has TRBV7-3 and TRBJ2-5; 9 bases line up with TRBD2. The germline CDR1 and CDR2 sequences are SGHTA and FQGTGA. CDR3 length: 16 amino acids. The CDR3, as DNA: TGTGCCAGCAGCCCAGCTTTCGGCGGGGGGGAAGAGACCCAGCACTTC. Amino acid sequence: CASSPAFGGGEETQHF.

This clonotype was observed a handful of times. This chain joins TRBV29-1 and TRBJ2-7; perhaps TRBD1 as D (6 bases). Germline values: CDR1 SQVTM, CDR2 ANQGSEA. Trimming left V 4 bases short and J 2 bases short, with 9 bases between. The CDR3 runs 12 residues. The CDR3 spells CSVGDRTYEQYF. The CDR3 bases are TGCAGCGTTGGAGACAGGACCTACGAGCAGTACTTC.

The chain links TRBV20-1 to TRBJ2-7; D possibly corresponds to TRBD2 (6 bases). Germline CDR1 is DFQATT and CDR2 is SNEGSKA (reference sequence). Trimming left V 3 bases short and J 2 bases short, with 23 bases between. This CDR3 is built from 17 residues. This CDR3 reads CSARESRVRDGAYEQYF. In DNA form, the CDR3 reads TGCAGTGCTAGGGAAAGCAGGGTGCGGGACGGAGCCTACGAGCAGTACTTC.

This chain uses TRBV7-2 with TRBJ1-2; TRBD1 agrees at 7 bases. J was trimmed by 4 bases and V by 6 bases; bases with no gene match: 8. The V gene's germline CDR1 is SGHTA and CDR2 FQGNSA. CDR3 size: 14 residues. CDR3 bases: TGTGCCAGCAGTCAGGACAGGATCTTCTATGGCTACACCTTC. Protein sequence: CASSQDRIFYGYTF.

This clonotype was seen a handful of times. The genes are TRBV2 and TRBJ1-1; no firm D call. V was pared by 2 bases and J by 7 bases, with 5 bases between. The germline CDR1 and CDR2 sequences are SNHLY and FYNNEI. The CDR3 consists of 11 residues. This chain's CDR3 is CASSERNEAFF. The CDR3 bases are TGTGCCAGCAGTGAACGGAATGAAGCTTTCTTT.

V and J are TRBV20-1 and TRBJ2-5; TRBD2 matches 11 bases. The closer fit of TRBJ2-1 to the DNA end suggests the J call may be wrong. The length of the CDR3 is 17 residues. Germline V CDR1 and CDR2: DFQATT, SNEGSKA (reference sequence). The DNA of the CDR3 is TGCAGTGCTAGAGGGGGTAGCGGGGGGGTATATGACAATGAGCAGTTCTTC. Its protein product is CSARGGSGGVYDNEQFF.

This clonotype was seen a few times. The chain couples TRBV5-1 to TRBJ2-3; D possibly corresponds to TRBD1 (5 bases). V was pared by 0 bases and J by 3 bases, with 14 bases between. Germline-derived CDR1 and CDR2 are SGHRS and YFSETQ. This CDR3 comprises 16 residues. Here the CDR3 DNA reads TGCGCCAGCAGCTTGGAGGATGGGGCTCGTACAGATACGCAGTATTTT. It yields the protein CASSLEDGARTDTQYF. Supplemented by reference TRBV5-1 and TRBJ2-3, the full variable domain reads KAGVTQTPRYLIKTRGQQVTLSCSPISGHRSVSWYQQTPGQGLQFLFEYFSETQRNKGNFPGRFSGRQFSNSRSEMNVSTLELGDSALYLCASSLEDGARTDTQYFGPGTRLTVL.

This clonotype was counted only a few times. The V and J genes are TRBV12-3 or TRBV12-4 and TRBJ2-5; D ambiguous. Trimming took 5 bases from V and 11 from J, leaving 12 bases between them. CDR3 length equals 11 residues. CDR3 residues: CASSLEMEQYF. The CDR3 DNA reads TGTGCCAGCAGTCTGGAAATGGAGCAGTACTTC.

The rearrangement links TRBV20-1 to TRBJ1-6; D is ambiguous. Trimming cost V 1 base and J 6 bases, with 10 bases left between them. The length of the CDR3 is 14 residues. Germline loops: CDR1 DFQATT, CDR2 SNEGSKA (reference sequence). CDR3 in amino acids: CSARASGANSPLHF. DNA of the CDR3: TGCAGTGCTAGAGCGTCAGGAGCTAATTCACCCCTCCACTTT.

For the CDR3, the DNA is TGTGCCAGCAGCCTACGGGACAGGGGAAGAGAAGAAAAACTGTTTTTT. This codes for CASSLRDRGREEKLFF. This chain uses TRBV28 with TRBJ1-4; 10 bases align to TRBD1. This CDR3 is built from 16 residues. Germline V gene data show CDR1 as MDHEN and CDR2 as SYDVKM. V lost 6 bases, J lost 8 bases, and 12 bases stayed unmatched.

V is TRBV7-2 and J is TRBJ1-2, with 10 bases lining up with TRBD1. This CDR3 comprises 15 residues. CDR1 and CDR2 (germline): SGHTA, FQGNSA. Losses at the gene ends were 1 base for V and 8 bases for J; bases not matched to a gene: 7. CDR3 DNA sequence: TGTGCCAGCAGCTTAGTGACAGGGGGCGCATTAGGCTACACCTTC. Translated, it gives CASSLVTGGALGYTF.

The chain links TRBV29-1 to TRBJ1-1; D gene uncertain. CDR1 and CDR2 (germline): SQVTM, ANQGSEA. The V end lost 6 bases, the J end lost 4 bases, and 12 bases lay between the germline ends. The CDR3 spans 12 residues. The CDR3 coding sequence is TGCAGCGTAGTTGGACCTTCCACTGAAGCTTTCTTT. Translating it yields CSVVGPSTEAFF.

This clonotype has just a few counts. The rearrangement joins TRBV20-1 to TRBJ2-1, with 11 bases fitting TRBD2. The closer fit of TRBJ2-5 to the DNA end suggests the J call may be wrong. CDR1 is DFQATT and CDR2 is SNEGSKA in the germline V gene (reference sequence). The CDR3 is 15 amino acids. Here the CDR3 reads CSARRSGRVGETQYF. The CDR3 bases are TGCAGTGCTAGACGTAGCGGGAGGGTGGGCGAGACCCAGTACTTC.

This clonotype was seen a handful of times. This chain connects TRBV4-1 to TRBJ2-5, with 13 bases fitting TRBD2. Germline values: CDR1 MGHRA, CDR2 YSYEKL. CDR3 length equals 16 residues. The V and J ends lost 3 bases and 9 bases, in that order; junction bases with no gene match: 10. CDR3 DNA sequence: TGCGCCAGCAGCCACCCCGGGACTAGCGGGATGATACCCCAGTACTTC. This sequence encodes CASSHPGTSGMIPQYF.

A remark on this clonotype: Germline and junction disagree at one end, which may indicate a read error. The CDR3 is CASNLISGGAEETQYF. In DNA, the CDR3 is TGTGCCAGCAACTTGATTAGCGGGGGGGCCGAAGAGACCCAGTACTTC. The rearrangement joins TRBV5-4 to TRBJ2-5; 11 bases line up with TRBD2. CDR1 SGHNT and CDR2 YYREEE come from the germline V gene (reference sequence). The CDR3 is 16 residues long. Full variable domain (missing parts from reference TRBV5-4 and TRBJ2-5): ETGVTQSPTHLIKTRGQQVTLRCSSQSGHNTVSWYQQALGQGPQFIFQYYREEENGRGNFPPRFSGLQFPNYSSELNVNALELDDSALYLCASNLISGGAEETQYFGPGTRLLVL.